This T cell receptor beta chain stems from a study of cytomegalovirus exposure and HLA in healthy donors. Study-wide points: Researchers left out some V segments, among them TRBV6-2 and TRBV6-3, as indistinguishable.

To note about this clone: The target antigen is unknown.

This CDR3 spans 18 amino acids. Germline-derived CDR1 and CDR2 are SNHLY and FYNNEI. V lost 4 bases to trimming and J lost 0 bases; unmatched junction nucleotides: 6. It was with 60 Vbeta and 13 Jbeta primers that the PCR ran. Sequencing used immunoSEQ multiplex PCR; TCRdb keeps in-frame clones, though not all of them. The sample holds about 170,000 clones; 82% are singletons and the top ten take approximately 0.87%. The chain recombines TRBV2 with TRBJ2-1; 13 nucleotides align to TRBD2. This TCR came from a girl aged 2 to 10 in good health and CMV-seropositive. Sample: PBMCs. Written as DNA, the CDR3 is TGTGCCAGCAGTGTTGGGACTAGCGGGACCAGCTCCTACAATGAGCAGTTCTTC. Protein product: CASSVGTSGTSSYNEQFF.